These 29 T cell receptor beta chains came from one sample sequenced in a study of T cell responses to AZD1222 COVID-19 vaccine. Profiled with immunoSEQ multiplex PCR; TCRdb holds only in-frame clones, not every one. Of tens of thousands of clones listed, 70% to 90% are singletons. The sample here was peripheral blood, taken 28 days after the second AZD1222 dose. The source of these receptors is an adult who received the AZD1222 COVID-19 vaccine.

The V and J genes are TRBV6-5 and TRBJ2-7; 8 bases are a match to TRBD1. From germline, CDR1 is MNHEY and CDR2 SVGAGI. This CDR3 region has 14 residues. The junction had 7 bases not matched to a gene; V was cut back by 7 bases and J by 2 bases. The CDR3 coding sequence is TGTGCCAGCATTCGGGACAGGCCGGCCTACGAGCAGTACTTC. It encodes CASIRDRPAYEQYF.

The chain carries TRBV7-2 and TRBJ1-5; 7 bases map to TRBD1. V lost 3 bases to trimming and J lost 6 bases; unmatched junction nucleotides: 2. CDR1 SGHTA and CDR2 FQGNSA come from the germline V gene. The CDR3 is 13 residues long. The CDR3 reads CASSLGQIQPQHF. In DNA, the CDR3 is TGTGCCAGCAGCTTGGGACAGATTCAGCCCCAGCATTTT.

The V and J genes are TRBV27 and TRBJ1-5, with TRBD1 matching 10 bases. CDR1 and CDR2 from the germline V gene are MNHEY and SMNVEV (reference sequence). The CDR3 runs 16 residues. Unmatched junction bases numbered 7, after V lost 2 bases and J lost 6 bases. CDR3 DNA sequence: TGTGCCAGCAGTTTAAGAGGGGACAGGGGAGGTCAGCCCCAGCATTTT. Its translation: CASSLRGDRGGQPQHF.

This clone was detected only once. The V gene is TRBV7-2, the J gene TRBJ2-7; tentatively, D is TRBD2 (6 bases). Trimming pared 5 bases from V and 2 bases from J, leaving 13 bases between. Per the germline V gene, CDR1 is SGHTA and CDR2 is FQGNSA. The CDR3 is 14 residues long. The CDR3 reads CASSQRTGAYEQYF. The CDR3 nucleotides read TGTGCCAGCAGCCAACGGACGGGGGCCTACGAGCAGTACTTC.

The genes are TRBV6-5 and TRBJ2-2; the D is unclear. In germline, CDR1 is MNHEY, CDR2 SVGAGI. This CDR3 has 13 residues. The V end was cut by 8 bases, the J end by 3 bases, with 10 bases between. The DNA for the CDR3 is TGTGCCAGCGGGCTCTGGGACACCGGGGAGCTGTTTTTT. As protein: CASGLWDTGELFF.

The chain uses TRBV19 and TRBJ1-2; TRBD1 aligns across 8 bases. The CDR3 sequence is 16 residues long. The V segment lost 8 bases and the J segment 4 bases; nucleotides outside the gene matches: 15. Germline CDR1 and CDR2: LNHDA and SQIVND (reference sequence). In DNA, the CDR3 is TGTGCCAGTCCACCAGGGGGCCGAAGGCTAGGCTATGGCTACACCTTC. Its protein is CASPPGGRRLGYGYTF.

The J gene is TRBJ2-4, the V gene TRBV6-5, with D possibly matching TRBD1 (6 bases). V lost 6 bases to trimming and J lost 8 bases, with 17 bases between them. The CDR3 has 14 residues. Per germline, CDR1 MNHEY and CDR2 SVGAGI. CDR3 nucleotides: TGTGCCAGCAGCCTACAGGGAGAGCTAGACATTCAGTACTTC. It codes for CASSLQGELDIQYF.

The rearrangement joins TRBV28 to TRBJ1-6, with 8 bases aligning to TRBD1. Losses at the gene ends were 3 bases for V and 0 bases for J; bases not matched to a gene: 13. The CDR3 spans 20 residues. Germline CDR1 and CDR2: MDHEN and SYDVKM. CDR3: CASSFRTGYIPSSYNSPLHF. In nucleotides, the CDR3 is TGTGCCAGCAGTTTCCGGACAGGGTACATCCCGAGCTCCTATAATTCACCCCTCCACTTT.

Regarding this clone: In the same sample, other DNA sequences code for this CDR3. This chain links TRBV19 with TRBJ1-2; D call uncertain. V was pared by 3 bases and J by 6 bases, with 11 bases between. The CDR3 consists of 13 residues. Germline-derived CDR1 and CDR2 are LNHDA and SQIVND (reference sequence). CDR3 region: CASSISGENGYTF. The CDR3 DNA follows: TGTGCCAGTAGTATTAGTGGGGAGAATGGCTACACCTTC.

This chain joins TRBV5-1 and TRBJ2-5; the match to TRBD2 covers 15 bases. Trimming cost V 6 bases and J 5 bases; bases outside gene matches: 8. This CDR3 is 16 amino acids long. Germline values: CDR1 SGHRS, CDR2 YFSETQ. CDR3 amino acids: CASTPQGLAGGETQYF. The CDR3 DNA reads TGCGCCAGCACCCCCCAGGGACTAGCGGGGGGTGAGACCCAGTACTTC.

The CDR3 spells CASSQELGVYEKLFF. DNA for the CDR3: TGTGCCAGCAGCCAAGAATTGGGGGTTTATGAAAAACTGTTTTTT. The chain joins TRBV3-1 (or the pseudogene TRBV3-2) to TRBJ1-4; the D gene is possibly TRBD1 (5 bases). The germline gives CDR1 LGHDT, CDR2 YNNKEL (reference sequence). V dropped 0 bases and J dropped 6 bases, with 11 bases sitting between them. This CDR3 has 15 amino acids.

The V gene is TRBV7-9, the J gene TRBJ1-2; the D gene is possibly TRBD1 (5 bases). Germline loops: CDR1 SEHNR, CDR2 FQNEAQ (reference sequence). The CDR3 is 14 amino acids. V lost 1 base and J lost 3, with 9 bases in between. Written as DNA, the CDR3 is TGTGCCAGCAGCTTAGGGGGGAGCGACTATGGCTACACCTTC. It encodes CASSLGGSDYGYTF.

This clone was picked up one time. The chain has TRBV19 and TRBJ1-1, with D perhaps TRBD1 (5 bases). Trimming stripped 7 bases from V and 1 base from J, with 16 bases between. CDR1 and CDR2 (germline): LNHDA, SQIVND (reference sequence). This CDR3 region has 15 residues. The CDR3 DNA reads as TGTGCCAGTACCCCGTGGGGGGTATCGAACACTGAAGCTTTCTTT. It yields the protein CASTPWGVSNTEAFF.

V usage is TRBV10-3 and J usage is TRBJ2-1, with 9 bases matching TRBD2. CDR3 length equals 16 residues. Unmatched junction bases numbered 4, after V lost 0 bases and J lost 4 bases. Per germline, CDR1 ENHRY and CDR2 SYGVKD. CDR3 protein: CAISESASGAYNEQFF. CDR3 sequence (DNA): TGTGCCATCAGTGAGTCGGCTAGCGGGGCTTACAATGAGCAGTTCTTC.

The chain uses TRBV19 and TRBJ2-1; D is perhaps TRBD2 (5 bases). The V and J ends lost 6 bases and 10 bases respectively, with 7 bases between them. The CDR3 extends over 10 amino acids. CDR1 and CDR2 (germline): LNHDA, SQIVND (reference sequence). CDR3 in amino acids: CASRGGEQFF. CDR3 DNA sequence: TGTGCCAGTAGAGGCGGGGAGCAGTTCTTC.

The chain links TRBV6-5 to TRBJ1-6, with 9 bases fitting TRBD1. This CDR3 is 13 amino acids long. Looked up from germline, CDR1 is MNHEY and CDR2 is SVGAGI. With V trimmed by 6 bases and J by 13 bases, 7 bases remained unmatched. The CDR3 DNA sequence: TGTGCCAGCAGCCCGGACAGGGGCTTGCCCCTCCACTTT. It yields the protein CASSPDRGLPLHF.

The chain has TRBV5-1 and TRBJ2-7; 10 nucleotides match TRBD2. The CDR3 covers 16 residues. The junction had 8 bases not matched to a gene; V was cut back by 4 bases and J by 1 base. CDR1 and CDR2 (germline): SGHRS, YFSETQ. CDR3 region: CASSLDPGLASYEQYF. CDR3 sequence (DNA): TGCGCCAGCAGCCTCGACCCGGGACTAGCGTCCTACGAGCAGTACTTC.

CDR3 DNA: TGCAGCGTTGCGGATGGGGAGACCCAGTACTTC. Amino acid sequence: CSVADGETQYF. The chain carries TRBV29-1 and TRBJ2-5; D is unclear. Germline V lookup: CDR1 SQVTM, CDR2 ANQGSEA. The CDR3 spans 11 residues. The V end was cut by 4 bases, the J end by 5 bases, with 8 bases between.

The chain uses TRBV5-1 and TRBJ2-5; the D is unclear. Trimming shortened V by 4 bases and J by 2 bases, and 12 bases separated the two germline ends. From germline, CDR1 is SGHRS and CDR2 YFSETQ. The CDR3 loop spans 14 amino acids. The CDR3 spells CASSPLASQETQYF. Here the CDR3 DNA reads TGCGCCAGCAGCCCCCTGGCCAGTCAAGAGACCCAGTACTTC.

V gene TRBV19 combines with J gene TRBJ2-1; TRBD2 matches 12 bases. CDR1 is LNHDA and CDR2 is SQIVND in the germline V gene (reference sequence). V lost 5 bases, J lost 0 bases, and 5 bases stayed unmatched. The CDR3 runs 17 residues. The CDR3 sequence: CASSSTSGGVSYNEQFF. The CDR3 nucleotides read TGTGCCAGTAGTTCGACTAGCGGGGGCGTCTCCTACAATGAGCAGTTCTTC.

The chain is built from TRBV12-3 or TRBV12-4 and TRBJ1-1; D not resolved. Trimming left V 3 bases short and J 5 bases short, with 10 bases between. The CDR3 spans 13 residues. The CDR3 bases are TGTGCCAGCAGTTTGCTCCTCGGAACTGAAGCTTTCTTT. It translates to CASSLLLGTEAFF.

In DNA, the CDR3 is TGTGCCAGCAGCCCGGGACACTCCTACGAGCAGTACTTC. Protein product: CASSPGHSYEQYF. The rearrangement joins TRBV9 to TRBJ2-7; maybe TRBD1 (6 bases). The length of the CDR3 is 13 residues. In germline, CDR1 is SGDLS, CDR2 YYNGEE. The V and J ends lost 4 bases and 0 bases respectively, with 8 bases between them.

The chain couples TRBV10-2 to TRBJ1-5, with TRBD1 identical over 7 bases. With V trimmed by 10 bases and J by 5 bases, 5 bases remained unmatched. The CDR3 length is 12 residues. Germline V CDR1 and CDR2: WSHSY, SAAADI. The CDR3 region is CATRGEDQPQHF. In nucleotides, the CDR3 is TGCGCCACCAGGGGGGAAGATCAGCCCCAGCATTTT.

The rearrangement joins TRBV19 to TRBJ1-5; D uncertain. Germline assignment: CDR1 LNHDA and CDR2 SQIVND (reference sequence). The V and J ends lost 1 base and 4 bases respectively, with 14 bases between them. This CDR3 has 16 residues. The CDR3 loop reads CASSIVSRMRNQPQHF. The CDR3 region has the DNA TGTGCCAGTAGTATAGTGTCCCGTATGAGGAATCAGCCCCAGCATTTT.

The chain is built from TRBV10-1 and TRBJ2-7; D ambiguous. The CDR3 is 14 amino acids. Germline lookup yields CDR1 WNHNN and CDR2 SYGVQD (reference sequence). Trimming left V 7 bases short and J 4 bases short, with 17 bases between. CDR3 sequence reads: CASKDVHGTYEQYF. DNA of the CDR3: TGCGCCAGCAAAGATGTACACGGAACTTACGAGCAGTACTTC.

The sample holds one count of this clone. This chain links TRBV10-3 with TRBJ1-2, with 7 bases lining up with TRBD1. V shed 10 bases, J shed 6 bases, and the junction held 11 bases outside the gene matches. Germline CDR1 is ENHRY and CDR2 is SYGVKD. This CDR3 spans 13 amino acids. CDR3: CATNTLTGDGYTF. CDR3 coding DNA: TGTGCCACCAATACCTTAACAGGGGATGGCTACACCTTC.

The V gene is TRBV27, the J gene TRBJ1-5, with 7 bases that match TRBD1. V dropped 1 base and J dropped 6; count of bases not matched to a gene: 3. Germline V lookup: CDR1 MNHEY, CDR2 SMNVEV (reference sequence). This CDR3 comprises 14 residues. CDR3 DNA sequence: TGTGCCAGCAGTTTATTAGGGGGCTTTCAGCCCCAGCATTTT. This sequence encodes CASSLLGGFQPQHF.

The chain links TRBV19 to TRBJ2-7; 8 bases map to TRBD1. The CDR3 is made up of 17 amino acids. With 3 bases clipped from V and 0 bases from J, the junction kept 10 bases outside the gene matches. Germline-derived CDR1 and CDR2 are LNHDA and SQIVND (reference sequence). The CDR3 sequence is CASSMAQGGTASYEQYF. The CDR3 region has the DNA TGTGCCAGTAGTATGGCACAGGGGGGTACCGCCTCCTACGAGCAGTACTTC.

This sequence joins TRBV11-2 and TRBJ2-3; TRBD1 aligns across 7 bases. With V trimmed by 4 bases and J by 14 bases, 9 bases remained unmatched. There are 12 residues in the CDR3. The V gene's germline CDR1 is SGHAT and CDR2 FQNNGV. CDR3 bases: TGTGCCAGCAGCTCATACAGGGGCCTGGGGTATTTT. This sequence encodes CASSSYRGLGYF. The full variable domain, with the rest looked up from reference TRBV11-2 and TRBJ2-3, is EAGVAQSPRYKIIEKRQSVAFWCNPISGHATLYWYQQILGQGPKLLIQFQNNGVVDDSQLPKDRFSAERLKGVDSTLKIQPAKLEDSAVYLCASSSYRGLGYFGPGTRLTVL.